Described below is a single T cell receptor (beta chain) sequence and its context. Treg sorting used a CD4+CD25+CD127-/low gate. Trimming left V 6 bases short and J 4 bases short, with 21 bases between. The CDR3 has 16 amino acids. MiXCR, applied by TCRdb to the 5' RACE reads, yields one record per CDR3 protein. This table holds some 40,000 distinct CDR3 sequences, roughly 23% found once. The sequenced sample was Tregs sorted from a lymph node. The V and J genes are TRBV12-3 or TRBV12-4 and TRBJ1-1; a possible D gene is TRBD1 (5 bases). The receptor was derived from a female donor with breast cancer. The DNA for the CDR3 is TGTGCCAGCAGCCCCAGCTTTGGGGCCTCGGCCACTGAAGCTTTCTTT. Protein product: CASSPSFGASATEAFF.